This T cell receptor beta chain was profiled in a study of vaccination effects on CD4 cells after COVID-19. Study findings and constraints: Convalescent patients' post-vaccine spike repertoire was mostly distinct vaccine-induced clones.

Remarks on this clone: Its target is not known.

Assay: immunoSEQ multiplex PCR; the TCRdb copy retains only in-frame clones and omits some. The sample holds some 24,000 clones; around 77% are singletons and the top ten take approximately 15%. Antigen-specific CD4+ T cells expanded by the ViraFEST assay with viral peptide pools were then sequenced. Isolating CD4+ T cells followed less than 11 days of culture. Confirmation by PCR established that the person had SARS-CoV-2 infection between March and December 2020. V shed 5 bases and J 5 bases; nucleotides not matched to a gene: 4. The germline V gene has CDR1 SGHNT and CDR2 YENEEA. This CDR3 has 13 amino acids.

This clonotype was sampled from a human donor who had a prior SARS-CoV-2 infection. The rearrangement uses TRBV11-3 and TRBJ2-3, with 7 bases lining up with TRBD1. The material was CD4+ T cells from PBMCs cultured with SARS-CoV-2 spike peptides, obtained before COVID-19 vaccination. In nucleotides, the CDR3 is TGTGCCAGCAGCGCAAGGGGGCGAGATACGCAGTATTTT. This gives the protein CASSARGRDTQYF.